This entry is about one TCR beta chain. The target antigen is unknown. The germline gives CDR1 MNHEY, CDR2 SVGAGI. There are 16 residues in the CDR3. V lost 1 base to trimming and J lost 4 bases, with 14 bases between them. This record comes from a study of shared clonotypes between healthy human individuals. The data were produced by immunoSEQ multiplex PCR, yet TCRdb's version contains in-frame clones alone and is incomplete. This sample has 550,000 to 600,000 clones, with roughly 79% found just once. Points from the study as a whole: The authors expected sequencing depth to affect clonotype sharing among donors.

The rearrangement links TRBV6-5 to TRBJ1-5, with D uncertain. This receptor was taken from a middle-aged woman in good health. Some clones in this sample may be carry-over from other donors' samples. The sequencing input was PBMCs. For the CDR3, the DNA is TGTGCCAGCAGTTACTGGCACCGGGTGTCGAATCAGCCCCAGCATTTT. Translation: CASSYWHRVSNQPQHF.